The 28 T cell receptor beta chains below come from one sample, sequenced in a study of blood T cell repertoires in COVID-19. The method was immunoSEQ multiplex PCR; TCRdb's version includes in-frame clones alone and lacks a portion of them. This sample carries approximately 190,000 clones, under 90% of them seen once, and the ten largest clones take around 15%. The material sequenced was peripheral blood. All receptors derive from a man younger than 40 with active or convalescent COVID-19.

V usage is TRBV5-6 and J usage is TRBJ1-1; D unclear. Per germline, CDR1 SGHDT and CDR2 YYEEEE. The V and J ends lost 4 bases and 0 bases respectively, with 19 bases between them. There are 17 residues in the CDR3. CDR3 coding DNA: TGTGCCAGCAGCCTCCTTCGACCTTGGGCCATGAACACTGAAGCTTTCTTT. Translating it yields CASSLLRPWAMNTEAFF.

This chain joins TRBV27 and TRBJ1-2; maybe TRBD1 (5 bases). The CDR3 extends over 15 amino acids. Germline lookup yields CDR1 MNHEY and CDR2 SMNVEV (reference sequence). With 0 bases removed from V and 4 bases from J, the gap between germline ends came to 12 bases. In nucleotides, the CDR3 is TGTGCCAGCAGTTTATCGGGCAGGGAGGGCTATGGCTACACCTTC. This translates into CASSLSGREGYGYTF.

The genes are TRBV4-1 and TRBJ1-5; a possible D gene is TRBD1 (5 bases). The V gene lost 0 bases and the J gene lost 7 bases, with 19 bases spanning the gap. Germline V gene sequence: CDR1 MGHRA, CDR2 YSYEKL. CDR3 size: 17 residues. In DNA, the CDR3 is TGCGCCAGCAGCCAAGATGTAGGGGCACAGGTAGAACAGCCCCAGCATTTT. It specifies CASSQDVGAQVEQPQHF.

This clone has just one count. The chain carries TRBV9 and TRBJ2-6; D is perhaps TRBD1 (6 bases). The V and J ends lost 3 bases and 4 bases respectively, with 8 bases between them. The length of the CDR3 is 14 residues. CDR1 is SGDLS, CDR2 YYNGEE, per germline. The CDR3 DNA is TGTGCCAGCAGCGGGGGGCCGGGGGCCAACGTCCTGACTTTC. This encodes CASSGGPGANVLTF.

This clone is a singleton in its sample. The chain combines TRBV28 with TRBJ1-2; D possibly corresponds to TRBD1 (5 bases). V was trimmed by 4 bases and J by 0 bases, leaving 18 bases between them. Germline V CDR1 and CDR2: MDHEN, SYDVKM. The CDR3 contains 17 residues. The CDR3 spells CASSSPTSRGSNYGYTF. The CDR3 DNA sequence: TGTGCCAGCAGTTCCCCGACATCGCGGGGCTCTAACTATGGCTACACCTTC.

V is TRBV5-1 and J is TRBJ2-5; 7 bases match TRBD1. The CDR3 extends over 14 amino acids. V lost 4 bases and J lost 4; bases outside the gene matches: 7. Germline V gives CDR1 SGHRS, CDR2 YFSETQ. In DNA, the CDR3 is TGCGCCAGCAGCAGTACCGGGACAGTAGAGACCCAGTACTTC. Protein: CASSSTGTVETQYF.

This chain joins TRBV2 and TRBJ2-5, with 10 bases that match TRBD2. This CDR3 region has 16 residues. Germline lookup yields CDR1 SNHLY and CDR2 FYNNEI. V dropped 5 bases and J dropped 0; count of bases not matched to a gene: 6. In DNA form, the CDR3 reads TGTGCCAGCAGTTGGATAGCGGGAGGAGACCAAGAGACCCAGTACTTC. Its protein is CASSWIAGGDQETQYF.

This chain connects TRBV30 to TRBJ2-7, with D perhaps TRBD2 (5 bases). The V gene's germline CDR1 is GTSNPN and CDR2 SVGIG (reference sequence). The V end lost 0 bases, the J end lost 6 bases, and 12 bases lay between the germline ends. The CDR3 runs to 13 residues. The CDR3, as DNA: TGTGCCTGGAGTGTAGGTTCGGGGAGCGAGCAGTACTTC. Encoded protein: CAWSVGSGSEQYF.

The rearrangement uses TRBV10-3 and TRBJ1-2, with 9 positions matching TRBD1. CDR1 ENHRY and CDR2 SYGVKD come from the germline V gene. J gave up 5 bases and V 6 bases, and 7 bases lay outside the gene matches. The CDR3 sequence is 14 residues long. The CDR3: CAISRQGVGYGYTF. In nucleotides, the CDR3 is TGTGCCATCAGCCGACAGGGGGTTGGATATGGCTACACCTTC.

The rearrangement links TRBV24-1 to TRBJ2-5; 9 nucleotides agree with TRBD2. The junction had 4 bases not matched to a gene; V was cut back by 5 bases and J by 4 bases. This CDR3 is 14 amino acids long. Germline assignment: CDR1 KGHDR and CDR2 SFDVKD. The chain's CDR3 is CATSVAGAIETQYF. The CDR3 DNA is TGTGCCACCAGTGTAGCGGGGGCTATAGAGACCCAGTACTTC.

This chain joins TRBV19 and TRBJ1-5; the match to TRBD1 covers 8 bases. Germline V gene lookup returns CDR1 LNHDA and CDR2 SQIVND (reference sequence). The CDR3 totals 15 residues. The V gene end was trimmed by 5 bases and the J gene end by 1 base; junction bases not matched to a gene: 4. The CDR3 region has the DNA TGTGCCAGTAGTCCTACAGGGGGAAGCAATCAGCCCCAGCATTTT. Translated: CASSPTGGSNQPQHF. The variable domain in full, with the rest retrieved from reference TRBV19 and TRBJ1-5, is DGGITQSPKYLFRKEGQNVTLSCEQNLNHDAMYWYRQDPGQGLRLIYYSQIVNDFQKGDIAEGYSVSREKKESFPLTVTSAQKNPTAFYLCASSPTGGSNQPQHFGDGTRLSIL.

The chain carries TRBV6-6 and TRBJ2-1, with 8 bases aligning to TRBD2. V was clipped by 4 bases and J by 7 bases; unmatched bases: 0. This CDR3 is 12 amino acids long. The V gene's germline CDR1 is MNHNY and CDR2 SVGAGI (reference sequence). The CDR3 DNA follows: TGTGCCAGCAGTTCTAGCGGGAATGAGCAGTTCTTC. It is translated as CASSSSGNEQFF.

CDR3: CASTIKDRTQNIQYF. The CDR3 coding sequence is TGTGCCAGCACCATTAAAGACCGGACTCAAAACATTCAGTACTTC. V usage is TRBV5-4 and J usage is TRBJ2-4; TRBD2 is a possible D gene (5 bases). Germline V gives CDR1 SGHNT, CDR2 YYREEE (reference sequence). This CDR3 comprises 15 residues. V shed 6 bases and J shed 5 bases, with 18 bases lying between them.

V and J are TRBV15 and TRBJ2-7; 9 positions agree with TRBD1. The CDR3 contains 16 residues. In germline, CDR1 is LNHNV, CDR2 YYDKDF (reference sequence). V lost 0 bases and J lost 2; bases outside the gene matches: 5. The CDR3 coding sequence is TGTGCCACCAGCAGAGATAGGACAGGGGTGCCCTACGAGCAGTACTTC. The encoded protein is CATSRDRTGVPYEQYF.

The chain couples TRBV4-1 to TRBJ1-6, with D perhaps matching TRBD1 (5 bases). Germline V gene lookup returns CDR1 MGHRA and CDR2 YSYEKL. CDR3 length equals 19 residues. V was cut by 1 base and J by 0 bases, with 16 bases left in between. CDR3: CASSQVRQGAFSYNSPLHF. The CDR3 coding sequence is TGCGCCAGCAGCCAAGTACGACAAGGGGCTTTCTCCTATAATTCACCCCTCCACTTT.

As regards this clone: Its ends do not fully match the called genes, so a read error is possible. This rearrangement joins TRBV24-1 to TRBJ1-2; unclear D gene. The length of the CDR3 is 14 residues. Per germline, CDR1 KGHDR and CDR2 SFDVKD. CDR3 DNA sequence: TGTGCCGCCAGTGATTTGAACAGAAACTATGGCTACACCTTC. Translating it yields CAASDLNRNYGYTF.

The chain uses TRBV12-3 or TRBV12-4 and TRBJ2-5; a possible D gene is TRBD2 (5 bases). The CDR3 totals 13 residues. V dropped 7 bases and J dropped 4 bases, with 13 bases sitting between them. CDR3 coding DNA: TGTGCCAGCAATCTCAGCGGAGGAGAGACCCAGTACTTC. It is translated as CASNLSGGETQYF.

The chain uses TRBV2 and TRBJ2-7; D remains unclear. Per the germline V gene, CDR1 is SNHLY and CDR2 is FYNNEI. The germline V and J ends were trimmed by 8 bases and 0 bases, with 8 bases remaining between them. The CDR3 spans 12 residues. The CDR3 here is CASGQTSYEQYF. The CDR3 region has the DNA TGTGCCAGCGGGCAGACCTCCTACGAGCAGTACTTC.

The chain is built from TRBV27 and TRBJ1-1, with D possibly TRBD1 on 5 matching bases. Trimming cost V 6 bases and J 5 bases, with 13 bases left between them. Germline loops: CDR1 MNHEY, CDR2 SMNVEV (reference sequence). This CDR3 is built from 13 residues. The CDR3 DNA reads as TGTGCCAGCAGGGGTGGAGGGGCAACTGAAGCTTTCTTT. Its protein product is CASRGGGATEAFF.

This rearrangement joins TRBV15 to TRBJ1-6; D call uncertain. This CDR3 is built from 14 residues. Trimming cost V 5 bases and J 0 bases, with 5 bases left between them. Germline V gene sequence: CDR1 LNHNV, CDR2 YYDKDF (reference sequence). CDR3 sequence: CATSPSSYNSPLHF. In DNA form, the CDR3 reads TGTGCCACCAGCCCGAGCTCCTATAATTCACCCCTCCACTTT.

The chain joins TRBV27 to TRBJ1-1; the D is unclear. This CDR3 comprises 14 residues. V shed 2 bases and J shed 7 bases, with 14 bases lying between them. Germline CDR1 MNHEY, CDR2 SMNVEV (reference sequence). Written as DNA, the CDR3 is TGTGCCAGCAGTTTACGGGGTCTCCAGGTTGAAGCTTTCTTT. Protein: CASSLRGLQVEAFF.

A single count supports this clone. V is TRBV6-1 and J is TRBJ1-5; D remains unclear. The CDR3 is 15 amino acids. With 2 bases removed from V and 0 bases from J, the gap between germline ends came to 8 bases. CDR1 is MNHNS, CDR2 SASEGT, per germline. This CDR3 reads CASSEKYSSNQPQHF. The CDR3 DNA is TGTGCCAGCAGTGAAAAGTACAGTAGCAATCAGCCCCAGCATTTT.

This chain connects TRBV5-4 to TRBJ2-1, with 9 bases fitting TRBD2. The CDR3 length is 16 residues. CDR1 SGHNT and CDR2 YYREEE come from the germline V gene (reference sequence). V lost 6 bases to trimming and J lost 6 bases; unmatched junction nucleotides: 13. The CDR3 loop reads CASTTWSGLAANEQFF. CDR3 DNA sequence: TGTGCCAGCACCACTTGGTCGGGACTAGCAGCCAATGAGCAGTTCTTC.

The sample holds one count of this clone. V is TRBV27 and J is TRBJ2-1, with 11 bases lining up with TRBD2. The germline V gene encodes CDR1 MNHEY and CDR2 SMNVEV (reference sequence). The CDR3 consists of 19 residues. The CDR3 coding sequence is TGTGCGTCCCGAGGGGGGGACCTAGCGGGAGGAGTAGGAGGAAATGAGCAGTTCTTC. Residues: CASRGGDLAGGVGGNEQFF.

This rearrangement joins TRBV2 to TRBJ1-1; D unresolved. Germline loops: CDR1 SNHLY, CDR2 FYNNEI. V shed 6 bases and J shed 1 base, with 12 bases lying between them. The CDR3 runs to 14 residues. CDR3 nucleotides: TGTGCCAGCAGCTATACAGAGAAGAACACTGAAGCTTTCTTT. This codes for CASSYTEKNTEAFF. Based on the CDR3 plus reference TRBV2 and TRBJ1-1, the full variable domain is EPEVTQTPSHQVTQMGQEVILRCVPISNHLYFYWYRQILGQKVEFLVSFYNNEISEKSEIFDDQFSVERPDGSNFTLKIRSTKLEDSAMYFCASSYTEKNTEAFFGQGTRLTVV.

The chain carries TRBV5-1 and TRBJ2-5; maybe TRBD1 (5 bases). Deletions cut 1 base from V and 1 base from J, with 11 bases between. The germline gives CDR1 SGHRS, CDR2 YFSETQ. The CDR3 has 15 amino acids. In nucleotides, the CDR3 is TGCGCCAGCAGCTTGCGCACAGGCGTCCAAGAGACCCAGTACTTC. As protein: CASSLRTGVQETQYF.

The chain combines TRBV12-3 or TRBV12-4 with TRBJ1-1; perhaps TRBD1 as D (6 bases). The CDR3 has 12 amino acids. V was pared by 3 bases and J by 6 bases, with 8 bases between. For the CDR3, the DNA is TGTGCCAGCAGTTTGGGGGCCGCTGAAGCTTTCTTT. This gives the protein CASSLGAAEAFF.

The chain is built from TRBV4-3 and TRBJ1-1, with unresolved D. Germline CDR1 LGHNA, CDR2 YSLEER. The CDR3 contains 14 residues. The V end was cut by 7 bases, the J end by 0 bases, with 12 bases between. As DNA, the CDR3 is TGCGCCAGCACCGACAACCTAATGAACACTGAAGCTTTCTTT. Translated: CASTDNLMNTEAFF.